This T cell receptor beta chain was captured in a study of blood T cell repertoires in COVID-19. Turning to the study itself: The study drew acute and convalescent COVID-19 samples from the United States, Italy and Spain.

Per the authors' pipeline: Amplification of reference gene primers was used by the study to estimate nucleated cell counts. TCRdb's table, derived via immunoSEQ multiplex PCR, lists solely in-frame clones and lacks some. D and trimming come from the DNA, and the V and J calls and clone size come from that table. The data show 350,000 to 450,000 clones, 75% to 90% seen once. Study members were between roughly 18 and 100 years old and lived in 20 to 30 US regions. Sequenced input: PBMCs or T cells enriched from blood (not recorded which). The receptor was derived from a man aged 30-40 years who had recovered from COVID-19.

CDR3 protein: CASSQAGQGEGSPLHF. The CDR3 nucleotides are TGTGCCAGCAGCCAAGCCGGACAGGGGGAGGGATCACCCCTCCACTTT. The V call is TRBV3-1 (or the pseudogene TRBV3-2), the J call TRBJ1-6, with TRBD1 matching over 10 bases. Germline V gene lookup returns CDR1 LGHDT and CDR2 YNNKEL (reference sequence). V was clipped by 1 base and J by 10 bases; unmatched bases: 7. The CDR3 has 16 residues.